This TCR beta chain was obtained from a study of T cell responses to AZD1222 COVID-19 vaccine (dated by TCRdb to the early 2020s). Regarding the complete study: AZD1222 recipients given second doses at about 4 weeks or at about 12 weeks were pooled, since spike-specific TCR depth and breadth were not found to differ between the two schedules. TCR sequencing covered 233 trial participants: 207 given two doses of AZD1222 and 26 given two doses of MenACWY control vaccine. Enrollment into the trials was organized by age into subgroups of 18-55, 56-69 and 70-plus years, and those subgroups contained 148, 28 and 57 TCR-sequenced participants, respectively.

Details on this clone: Its antigen remains unidentified. No base quality information exists; no much larger clone differs at one position.

The investigation overall reported the following: Because no day 14 peak-response samples were available, the repertoires could be characterized only after the peak T cell response. In the small 56-69-year group, the increase in depth fell short of significance, most likely because of low power. Reportedly, almost half of the unique spike-specific TCRs recognized epitopes lying outside the regions that are mutated in the B.1.351 and B.1.1.7 variants. Spike-specific TCR breadth and depth rose significantly after two AZD1222 doses compared with day 0 and with MenACWY recipients. Conclusions about previously exposed vaccinees are limited, since just a handful of AZD1222 recipients were seropositive for SARS-CoV-2 at baseline. The whole spike protein was spanned by vaccine-associated CD4 TCRs, and dominant responses were seen in regions 160-218 and 743-854. Participants were mostly white British and included more females than males, and it was suggested by the authors that clonal diversity may have been underestimated.

The time point label, as the study defines it: baseline before first vaccination. The vaccinee samples were drawn from two UK trials, COV001 and COV002, one of which was a single-blind randomized controlled phase 2/3 trial testing AZD1222 (ChAdOx1 nCoV-19) in healthy adults. For TCRbeta chain sequencing, PBMC samples from trial participants were taken at day 0 and at day 28 after the second dose. From its cysteine to its phenylalanine, the CDR3 spans 15 amino acids. The retained sequence is limited to the CDR3, 45 bases, with the frame set at the first base. Trimming at the junction amounts to 2 bases on V and 5 bases on J, and the germline ends lie 12 bases apart. CDR1 and CDR2 were assigned from the germline V gene as MGHDK and SYGVNS. The CDR3 regions of human TCRbeta chains were subjected to immunosequencing. The study's own analysis went as follows. Repertoire TCRs were checked for matches against a reference library of SARS-CoV-2-specific TCRs that had been generated using the MIRA antigen-specificity platform. Breadth meant the fraction of unique TCRs that were SARS-CoV-2-associated, whereas depth meant the fraction of total T cells that were SARS-CoV-2-associated. Each spike-specific TCR was assigned to its reactive spike region and to a CD4 or CD8 class using the MIRA data. Log10-transformed breadth and depth values were compared by one-way ANOVA with Sidak's multiple comparisons tests. TCRdb stores this immuneACCESS table with in-frame sequences only. Part of the clones is absent; in the studies checked, under half of the shortfall reflects unresolved V genes, and no reason is known for the rest. V and J calls and clone size are copied from that table; D and trimming were computed from the DNA. Across this sample there are about 170,000 clones, with just under 95% seen only once. The ten largest clones add up to roughly 1.5% of the sample.

This sequence originates from an adult in good health. The input for sequencing was peripheral blood, taken on day 0 of AZD1222 vaccination. This chain is built from TRBV25-1 and TRBJ1-4; the D gene identity is not certain. The CDR3 region reads CASSERRGNNEKLFF. The nucleotide sequence reads TGTGCCAGCAGTGAAAGGCGGGGAAACAATGAAAAACTGTTTTTT.